Each of the 14 T cell receptor beta chains below was sequenced from the same sample in a study of STAT3 mutations in large granular lymphocyte leukemia. Study conclusions and caveats: Every T-cell large granular lymphocyte leukemia patient had at least one immunodominant TCR beta clonotype.

These receptors' antigens are unknown. TCRdb's table, derived via immunoSEQ multiplex PCR, lists solely in-frame clones and lacks some. The data hold 8,000 to 11,000 clones, with 87% observed a single time. Source material: peripheral blood mononuclear cells. Receptor source: a man aged 55 to 70 with T-cell large granular lymphocyte leukemia. Some clones in this sample may be carry-over from other donors' samples.

This chain uses TRBV5-1 with TRBJ2-3; perhaps TRBD2 as D (6 bases). The length of the CDR3 is 14 residues. The germline gives CDR1 SGHRS, CDR2 YFSETQ. V was shortened by 4 bases and J by 4 bases, with 13 bases between the two germline ends. Here the CDR3 reads CASSPGGGPDTQYF. The DNA for the CDR3 is TGCGCCAGCAGCCCCGGGGGAGGCCCAGATACGCAGTATTTT.

The gene calls are TRBV6-6 and TRBJ1-5, with TRBD1 identical over 9 bases. The germline CDR1 and CDR2 sequences are MNHNY and SVGAGI (reference sequence). The CDR3 is made up of 14 amino acids. V was clipped by 5 bases and J by 7 bases; unmatched bases: 6. The CDR3 nucleotides are TGTGCCAGCAGTCCGGGACAGGGCGGCCAGCCCCAGCATTTT. Residues: CASSPGQGGQPQHF.

The chain recombines TRBV7-9 with TRBJ2-5, with unresolved D. The germline CDR1 and CDR2 sequences are SEHNR and FQNEAQ (reference sequence). Deletions cut 5 bases from V and 2 bases from J, with 9 bases between. This CDR3 is 13 amino acids long. CDR3 sequence (DNA): TGTGCCAGCAGCGTTCAGCGTCAAGAGACCCAGTACTTC. This codes for CASSVQRQETQYF. The entire variable domain, with the rest obtained from reference TRBV7-9 and TRBJ2-5, is as follows: DTGVSQNPRHKITKRGQNVTFRCDPISEHNRLYWYRQTLGQGPEFLTYFQNEAQLEKSRLLSDRFSAERPKGSFSTLEIQRTEQGDSAMYLCASSVQRQETQYFGPGTRLLVL.

The rearrangement joins TRBV28 to TRBJ1-2; D possibly corresponds to TRBD1 (6 bases). CDR3 size: 14 residues. Trimming left V 5 bases short and J 11 bases short, with 21 bases between. Germline CDR1 is MDHEN and CDR2 is SYDVKM. CDR3 bases: TGTGCCAGCAGTCCTCCGGGACATCAAACCGGGTACACCTTC. Translated, it gives CASSPPGHQTGYTF.

This clone showed up just a few times. The chain joins TRBV5-4 to TRBJ2-7; 13 positions agree with TRBD2. Germline V gene data show CDR1 as SGHNT and CDR2 as YYREEE (reference sequence). This CDR3 comprises 16 residues. The V segment lost 3 bases and the J segment 4 bases; nucleotides outside the gene matches: 7. CDR3 loop: CASSSQRLAGGYEQYF. The CDR3 region has the DNA TGTGCCAGCAGCTCCCAGCGACTAGCGGGGGGATACGAGCAGTACTTC.

This sequence joins TRBV5-6 and TRBJ2-3, with TRBD2 matching 9 bases. Per germline, CDR1 SGHDT and CDR2 YYEEEE. The CDR3 spans 15 residues. V lost 3 bases and J lost 0; bases outside the gene matches: 2. The CDR3 region is CASSWLAGSTDTQYF. DNA for the CDR3: TGTGCCAGCAGCTGGCTAGCGGGAAGCACAGATACGCAGTATTTT.

The V gene is TRBV9, the J gene TRBJ2-4; 8 nucleotides align to TRBD2. Germline CDR1 SGDLS, CDR2 YYNGEE. The CDR3 has 14 amino acids. V trimming: 0 bases; J trimming: 7 bases; junction bases outside the gene matches: 3. The CDR3 DNA sequence: TGTGCCAGCAGCGTAGAGGCTAGCGGGAACATTCAGTACTTC. Amino acids: CASSVEASGNIQYF.

The chain has TRBV6-6 and TRBJ2-5; D gene uncertain. V gave up 4 bases and J gave up 3 bases, with 12 bases separating them. Looked up from germline, CDR1 is MNHNY and CDR2 is SVGAGI (reference sequence). The CDR3 sequence is 14 residues long. For the CDR3, the DNA is TGTGCCAGCAGTTCGGGCAGAGTTAAAGAGACCCAGTACTTC. Translated, it gives CASSSGRVKETQYF.

The gene calls are TRBV5-1 and TRBJ1-4, with a weak D call TRBD1 (6 bases). This CDR3 region has 14 residues. With 4 bases removed from V and 11 bases from J, the gap between germline ends came to 18 bases. Germline assignment: CDR1 SGHRS and CDR2 YFSETQ. In DNA form, the CDR3 reads TGCGCCAGCAGCGAGGCACAGGGTGGTGGGAAACTGTTTTTT. As protein: CASSEAQGGGKLFF. Combining the CDR3 with reference TRBV5-1 and TRBJ1-4 gives the whole variable domain KAGVTQTPRYLIKTRGQQVTLSCSPISGHRSVSWYQQTPGQGLQFLFEYFSETQRNKGNFPGRFSGRQFSNSRSEMNVSTLELGDSALYLCASSEAQGGGKLFFGSGTQLSVL.

This clone was detected only a few times. The chain carries TRBV5-8 and TRBJ2-7; D ambiguous. Germline V CDR1 and CDR2: SGHTS, YDEGEE. The CDR3 sequence is 14 residues long. Between the trimmed V and J ends, which lost 0 bases and 2 bases, there was a span of 9 bases. CDR3 amino acids: CASSLVGHTYEQYF. In DNA form, the CDR3 reads TGTGCCAGCAGCTTGGTTGGTCATACCTACGAGCAGTACTTC.

The chain couples TRBV5-4 to TRBJ2-6; the D is unclear. The V gene lost 10 bases and the J gene lost 3 bases, with 5 bases spanning the gap. The CDR3 consists of 11 residues. CDR1 is SGHNT, CDR2 YYREEE, per germline (reference sequence). CDR3 sequence: CAYLGANVLTF. CDR3 DNA sequence: TGTGCCTACCTTGGGGCCAACGTCCTGACTTTC. The entire variable domain, with the rest obtained from reference TRBV5-4 and TRBJ2-6, is as follows: ETGVTQSPTHLIKTRGQQVTLRCSSQSGHNTVSWYQQALGQGPQFIFQYYREEENGRGNFPPRFSGLQFPNYSSELNVNALELDDSALYLCAYLGANVLTFGAGSRLTVL.

This chain connects TRBV30 to TRBJ1-4; no firm D call. V was shortened by 3 bases and J by 7 bases, with 18 bases between the two germline ends. The germline CDR1 and CDR2 sequences are GTSNPN and SVGIG (reference sequence). The CDR3 totals 15 residues. Here the CDR3 DNA reads TGTGCCTGGAGCCCCGTTGGGCCCTCGGTTGAAAAACTGTTTTTT. Protein sequence: CAWSPVGPSVEKLFF.

The chain joins TRBV21-1 to TRBJ1-5. TRBV21-1 counts as a pseudogene. The CDR3 is 12 amino acids. The CDR3 is CASRGWSQPQHF. The CDR3 coding sequence is TGTGCCAGCAGAGGCTGGAGTCAGCCCCAGCATTTT.

This clone appeared a single time. V gene TRBV5-1 combines with J gene TRBJ2-3; D gene uncertain. This CDR3 has 15 residues. In germline, CDR1 is SGHRS, CDR2 YFSETQ. V was clipped by 2 bases and J by 1 base, with 11 bases between them. In DNA form, the CDR3 reads TGCGCCAGCAGCTTTGAGGACGGAGGCACAGATACGCAGTATTTT. This sequence encodes CASSFEDGGTDTQYF.